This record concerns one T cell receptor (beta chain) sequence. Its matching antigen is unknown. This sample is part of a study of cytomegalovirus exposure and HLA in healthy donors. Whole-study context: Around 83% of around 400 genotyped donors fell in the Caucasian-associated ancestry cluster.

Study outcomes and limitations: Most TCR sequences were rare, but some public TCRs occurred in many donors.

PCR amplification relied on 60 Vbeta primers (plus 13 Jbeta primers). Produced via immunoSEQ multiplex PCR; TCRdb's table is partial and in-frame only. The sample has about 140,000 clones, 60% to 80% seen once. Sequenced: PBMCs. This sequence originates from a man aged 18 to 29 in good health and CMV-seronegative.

Here the CDR3 DNA reads TGTGCCAGTAGTTACGGCAGGGGGATTCCCGGTGAGCAGTTCTTC. It encodes CASSYGRGIPGEQFF. V usage is TRBV19 and J usage is TRBJ2-1; TRBD1 aligns across 7 bases. Germline loops: CDR1 LNHDA, CDR2 SQIVND (reference sequence). The ends lost 5 bases at V and 9 bases at J; junction bases unmatched: 13. The CDR3 consists of 15 residues.